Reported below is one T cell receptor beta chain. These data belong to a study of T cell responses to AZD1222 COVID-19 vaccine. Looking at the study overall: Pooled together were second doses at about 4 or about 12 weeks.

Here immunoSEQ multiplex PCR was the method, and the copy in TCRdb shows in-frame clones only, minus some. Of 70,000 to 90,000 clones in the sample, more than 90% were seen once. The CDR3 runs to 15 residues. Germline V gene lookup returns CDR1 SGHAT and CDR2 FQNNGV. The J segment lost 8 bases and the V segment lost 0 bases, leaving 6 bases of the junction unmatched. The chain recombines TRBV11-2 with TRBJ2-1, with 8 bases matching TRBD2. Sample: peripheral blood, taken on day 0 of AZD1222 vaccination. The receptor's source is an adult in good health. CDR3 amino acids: CASSLDWSGGYEQFF. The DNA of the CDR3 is TGTGCCAGCAGCTTAGATTGGAGCGGGGGCTATGAGCAGTTCTTC.